This record concerns one T cell receptor beta chain sequence. In the source study's methods: Amplification of reference gene primers was used by the study to estimate nucleated cell counts. The table came from immunoSEQ multiplex PCR; TCRdb's copy has only in-frame clones and leaves some out. The D gene and trimming were derived from the DNA, and the V and J assignments and clone size from that table. The table has around 100,000 clones, around 83% seen once; the top ten hold 2% to 2.5%. The V and J ends lost 7 bases and 0 bases, in that order; junction bases with no gene match: 10. This CDR3 spans 16 amino acids. The germline V gene encodes CDR1 SGHVS and CDR2 FQNEAQ. The entry originates in a study of blood T cell repertoires in COVID-19. Turning to the study itself: Spain, Italy and the United States supplied samples that represented acute and convalescent COVID-19. Sources were T cells, B-cell-depleted T cells, or PBMCs; the material itself was cDNA or gDNA.

The chain joins TRBV7-8 to TRBJ2-5; TRBD2 matches 8 bases. Sequences were obtained from peripheral blood. The sequence came from a human donor in a cohort sampled during active COVID-19. CDR3 amino acids: CASNVPSGRYQETQYF. CDR3 DNA sequence: TGTGCCAGCAACGTACCTAGCGGGCGTTACCAAGAGACCCAGTACTTC.